The rows below give T cell receptor beta chains drawn from one sample of a study of CD8 T cells in ankylosing spondylitis. TCRdb recomputed calls from the 5' RACE reads with MiXCR, one row per CDR3 protein. This table holds around 280,000 distinct CDR3 sequences, around 20% found once. Sample: blood, either unsorted or a sorted T cell fraction (not recorded which). The source of these receptors is a male donor with ankylosing spondylitis or in good health (not recorded which). Both conserved end residues are part of each CDR3. Each record gives: clone size, V gene, D gene, J gene, CDR3 DNA, CDR3 protein. The D gene is left open where the match is weak. Expanded clones get a size class; other rows say once, few or many, or leave the size out.

.	TRBV28	.	TRBJ1-1	TGTGCCAGCAGTTTCCCGGGGAACACTGAAGCTTTCTTT	CASSFPGNTEAFF
many	TRBV29-1	.	TRBJ2-1	TGCAGCGTCGCCATCGCCCAGGGTGTGCAGTTCTTC	CSVAIAQGVQFF
.	TRBV7-2	TRBD2	TRBJ2-3	TGTGCCAGCAGCGTCTCTAGCGGGGGCACAGATACGCAGTATTTT	CASSVSSGGTDTQYF
.	TRBV18	TRBD2	TRBJ2-1	TGTGCCAGCTCAAATAGAGCGGGACTCGCTACCCCTGGCAATGAGCAGTTCTTC	CASSNRAGLATPGNEQFF
.	TRBV27	.	TRBJ1-3	TGTGCCAGCAGTTTAATAGGGGCTTCTGGAAACACCATATATTTT	CASSLIGASGNTIYF
many	TRBV5-1	TRBD1	TRBJ1-1	TGCGCCAGCAGCCTTGGACAGGGAGGGTTAGTCACTGAAGCTTTCTTT	CASSLGQGGLVTEAFF
.	TRBV3-1	.	TRBJ1-5	TGTGCCAGCAGCCAAGATGGCAGCTATCAGCCCCAGCATTTT	CASSQDGSYQPQHF
many	TRBV11-2	.	TRBJ1-2	TGTGCCAGCAGCTTAGGACAGGACTATGGCTACACCTTC	CASSLGQDYGYTF
.	TRBV2	.	TRBJ1-1	TGTGCCAGCAGTGTGGCCATAATGAACACTGAAGCTTTCTTT	CASSVAIMNTEAFF
.	TRBV20-1	.	TRBJ2-5	TGCAGTGCTAGTGAGGGCCGATGGCAAGAGACCCAGTACTTC	CSASEGRWQETQYF
.	TRBV29-1	TRBD1	TRBJ2-5	TGCAGCGTTGGGGAGACAGGGACGGAGACCCAGTACTTC	CSVGETGTETQYF
many	TRBV6-6	.	TRBJ2-1	TGTGCCAGCAGTTATTCTGGCCGAAATGAGCAGTTCTTC	CASSYSGRNEQFF
.	TRBV5-1	.	TRBJ1-2	TGCGCCAGCAGCCAAGGGGACGGCAACTATGGCTACACCTTC	CASSQGDGNYGYTF
.	TRBV20-1	TRBD2	TRBJ2-5	TGCAGTGCTATCGCAGCGGGACGGCAAGAGACCCAGTACTTC	CSAIAAGRQETQYF
once	TRBV18	TRBD1	TRBJ1-5	TGTGCCAGCTCACCGGGCCGGGACAGGGGATATAGCAATCAGCCCCAGCATTTT	CASSPGRDRGYSNQPQHF
many	TRBV5-1	TRBD2	TRBJ2-2	TGCGCCAGCAGTCGCCTAGCGGACAACACCGGGGAGCTGTTTTTT	CASSRLADNTGELFF
few	TRBV12-3/TRBV12-4	TRBD2	TRBJ2-2	TGTGCCAGCACCCCGGGACTAGCGTCCGGGGAGCTGTTTTTT	CASTPGLASGELFF
many	TRBV29-1	.	TRBJ2-1	TGCAGCCCTTCCCCTGGCGGCAATGAGCAGTTCTTC	CSPSPGGNEQFF
many	TRBV20-1	.	TRBJ1-5	TGCAGTGCTAGAGATATCCTCCATGGGAGCAATCAGCCCCAGCATTTT	CSARDILHGSNQPQHF
.	TRBV20-1	.	TRBJ1-5	TGCAGTGCTGGGCGGGGGCCAGGGGGCAATCAGCCCCAGCATTTT	CSAGRGPGGNQPQHF
.	TRBV28	TRBD1	TRBJ1-4	TGTGCCAGCAGTTTCGGACAGGGCTATGAAAAACTGTTTTTT	CASSFGQGYEKLFF
.	TRBV10-3	TRBD1	TRBJ1-1	TGTGCCATCAGTGAGCCTGAATGGACAGGGCGAAAAGCTTTCTTT	CAISEPEWTGRKAFF
few	TRBV12-3/TRBV12-4	.	TRBJ1-5	TGTGCCAGCAGCCCCAGCGAGGGGAGCAATCAGCCCCAGCATTTT	CASSPSEGSNQPQHF
few	TRBV5-1	TRBD1	TRBJ1-4	TGCGCCAGCAGCGGCCGACAGGGGACTAATGAAAAACTGTTTTTT	CASSGRQGTNEKLFF
few	TRBV5-1	.	TRBJ2-6	TGCGCCAGCAGCAATCATCTCTCTGGGGCCAACGTCCTGACTTTC	CASSNHLSGANVLTF
many	TRBV20-1	.	TRBJ2-5	TGCAGTGCCCCCCGGAGACAGAAACAAGAGACCCAGTACTTC	CSAPRRQKQETQYF
few	TRBV20-1	.	TRBJ1-1	TGCAGTGCTAGAGGTGCGGGACCGAACACTGAAGCTTTCTTT	CSARGAGPNTEAFF
.	TRBV7-2	.	TRBJ1-1	TGTGCCAGCACGTCGCGACTCACGAACACTGAAGCTTTCTTT	CASTSRLTNTEAFF
.	TRBV27	.	TRBJ1-1	TGTGCCAGCACCCATATGGGCGGTTTGAACACTGAAGCTTTCTTT	CASTHMGGLNTEAFF
.	TRBV7-6	.	TRBJ1-3	TGTGCCAGCAGCGTCCCTGGAAACACCATATATTTT	CASSVPGNTIYF
few	TRBV3-1	TRBD2	TRBJ2-3	TGTGCCAGCAGCCAACGGACTAGCGGACATAGCACAGATACGCAGTATTTT	CASSQRTSGHSTDTQYF
.	TRBV10-3	.	TRBJ1-5	TGTGCCATCAGTACTGAAAGCAATCAGCCCCAGCATTTT	CAISTESNQPQHF
few	TRBV3-1	.	TRBJ1-6	TGTGCCAGCAGCCAAGGGCGGCAGGGGAATTCACCCCTCCACTTT	CASSQGRQGNSPLHF
few	TRBV28	TRBD1	TRBJ2-5	TGTGCCAGCAGTTCCTACAGGGGGACCCAGTACTTC	CASSSYRGTQYF
.	TRBV6-1	.	TRBJ1-1	TGTGCCAGCAGTGGAGCGTGGGGGCGGAGCACTGAAGCTTTCTTT	CASSGAWGRSTEAFF
few	TRBV12-3/TRBV12-4	.	TRBJ1-6	TGTGCCAGCAGTTTCGGCACGTATAATTCACCCCTCCACTTT	CASSFGTYNSPLHF